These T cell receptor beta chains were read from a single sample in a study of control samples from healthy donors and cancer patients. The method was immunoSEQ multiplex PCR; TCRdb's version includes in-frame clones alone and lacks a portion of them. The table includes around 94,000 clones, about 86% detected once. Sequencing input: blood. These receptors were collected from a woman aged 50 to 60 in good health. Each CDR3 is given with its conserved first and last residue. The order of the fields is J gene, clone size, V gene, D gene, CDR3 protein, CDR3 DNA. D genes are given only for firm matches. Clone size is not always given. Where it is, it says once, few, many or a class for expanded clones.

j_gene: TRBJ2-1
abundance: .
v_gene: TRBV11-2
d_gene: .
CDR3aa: CASSLERAYNEQFF
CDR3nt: TGTGCCAGCAGCTTGGAGAGGGCCTACAATGAGCAGTTCTTC

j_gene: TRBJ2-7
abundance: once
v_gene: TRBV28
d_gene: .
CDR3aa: CASIPGTGSSYEQYF
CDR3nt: TGTGCCAGCATCCCCGGGACGGGAAGCTCCTACGAGCAGTACTTC

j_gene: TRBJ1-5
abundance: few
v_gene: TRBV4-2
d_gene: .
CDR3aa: CASSQAEAANQPQHF
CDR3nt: TGTGCCAGCAGCCAAGCCGAGGCAGCCAATCAGCCCCAGCATTTT

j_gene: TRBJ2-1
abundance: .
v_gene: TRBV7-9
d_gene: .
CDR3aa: CASSLGSAGLDRQFF
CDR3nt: TGTGCCAGCAGCTTAGGCTCCGCGGGCCTCGATCGGCAGTTCTTC

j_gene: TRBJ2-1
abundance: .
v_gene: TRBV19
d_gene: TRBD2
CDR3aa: CASSTPGLAGYNEQFF
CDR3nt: TGTGCCAGTAGTACCCCGGGACTAGCGGGCTACAATGAGCAGTTCTTC

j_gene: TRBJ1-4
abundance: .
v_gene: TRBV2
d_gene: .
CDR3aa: CASRPGPRLGSTNEKLFF
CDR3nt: TGTGCCAGCAGGCCCGGGCCACGACTCGGGTCAACTAATGAAAAACTGTTTTTT

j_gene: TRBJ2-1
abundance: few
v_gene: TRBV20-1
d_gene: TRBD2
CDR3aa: CSASGASGRRRNEQFF
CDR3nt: TGCAGTGCTAGTGGGGCTAGCGGGAGAAGGCGGAATGAGCAGTTCTTC

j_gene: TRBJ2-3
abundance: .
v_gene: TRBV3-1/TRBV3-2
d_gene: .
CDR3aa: CASSQVGAWEKGDTQYF
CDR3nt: TGTGCCAGCAGCCAAGTGGGTGCATGGGAAAAGGGGGATACGCAGTATTTT

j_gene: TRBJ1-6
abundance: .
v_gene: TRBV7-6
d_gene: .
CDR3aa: CASSPSVQGNSPLHF
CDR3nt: TGTGCCAGCAGCCCCAGCGTACAGGGTAATTCACCCCTCCACTTT

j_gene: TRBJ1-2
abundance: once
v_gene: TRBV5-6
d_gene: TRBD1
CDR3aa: CASSLEQGGYGYTF
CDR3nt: TGTGCCAGCAGCTTGGAACAGGGGGGCTATGGCTACACCTTC

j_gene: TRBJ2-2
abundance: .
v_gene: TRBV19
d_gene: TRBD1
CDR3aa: CASRPPTGLRAGTGELFF
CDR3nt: TGTGCCAGTAGACCACCGACAGGGCTTCGAGCCGGCACCGGGGAGCTGTTTTTT

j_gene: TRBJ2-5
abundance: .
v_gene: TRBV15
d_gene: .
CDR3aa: CATSRQRTAEETQYF
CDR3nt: TGTGCCACCAGCAGACAGCGGACTGCGGAAGAGACCCAGTACTTC

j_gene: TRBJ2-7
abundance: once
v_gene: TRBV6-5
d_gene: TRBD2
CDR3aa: CASSPIAGVAYEQYF
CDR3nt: TGTGCCAGCAGTCCAATAGCGGGAGTGGCATACGAGCAGTACTTC

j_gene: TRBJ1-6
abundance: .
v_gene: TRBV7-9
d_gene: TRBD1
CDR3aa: CASSLAGTGVKGSPLHF
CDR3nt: TGTGCCAGCAGCTTGGCGGGGACAGGGGTGAAGGGTTCACCCCTCCACTTT

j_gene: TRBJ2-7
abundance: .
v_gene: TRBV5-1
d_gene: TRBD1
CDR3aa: CASSLGTVPVGEQYF
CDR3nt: TGCGCCAGCAGTCTTGGGACAGTACCTGTTGGGGAGCAGTACTTC

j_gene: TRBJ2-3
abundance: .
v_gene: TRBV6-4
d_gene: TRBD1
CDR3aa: CASSGDRDTDTQYF
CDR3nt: TGTGCCAGCAGTGGGGACAGGGACACAGATACGCAGTATTTT

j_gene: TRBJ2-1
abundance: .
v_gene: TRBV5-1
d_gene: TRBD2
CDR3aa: CASSLGAGGYNEQFF
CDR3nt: TGCGCCAGCAGCTTGGGAGCGGGGGGCTACAATGAGCAGTTCTTC

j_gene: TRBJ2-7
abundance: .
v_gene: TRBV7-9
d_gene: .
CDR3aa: CAIGQGLSHEQYF
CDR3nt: TGTGCCATTGGGCAGGGCTTAAGCCACGAGCAGTACTTC

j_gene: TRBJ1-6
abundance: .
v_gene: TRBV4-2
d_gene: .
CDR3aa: CASSQDRGSPLHF
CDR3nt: TGTGCCAGCAGCCAAGATCGGGGATCACCCCTCCACTTT

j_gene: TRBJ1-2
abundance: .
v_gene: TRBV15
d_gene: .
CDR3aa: CATSRAGTYYGYTF
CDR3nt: TGTGCCACCAGCAGAGCCGGGACTTACTATGGCTACACCTTC

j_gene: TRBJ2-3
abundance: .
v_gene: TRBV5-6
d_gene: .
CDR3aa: CASSRGPPSTDTQYF
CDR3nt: TGTGCCAGCAGCCGCGGACCACCGAGCACAGATACGCAGTATTTT

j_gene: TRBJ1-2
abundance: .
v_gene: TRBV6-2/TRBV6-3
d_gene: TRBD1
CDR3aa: CASTPQGENYGYTF
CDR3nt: TGTGCCAGCACCCCTCAGGGGGAGAACTATGGCTACACCTTC

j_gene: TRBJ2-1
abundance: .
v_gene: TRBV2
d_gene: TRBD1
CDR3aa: CASSETPGTGYNEQFF
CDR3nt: TGTGCCAGCAGTGAAACCCCCGGGACAGGTTACAATGAGCAGTTCTTC

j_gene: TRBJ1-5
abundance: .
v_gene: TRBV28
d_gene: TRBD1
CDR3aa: CASSFWTGGNQPQHF
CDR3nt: TGTGCCAGCAGTTTTTGGACAGGGGGCAATCAGCCCCAGCATTTT